This TCR beta chain was found in a study of naive and memory T cell subsets. The CDR3 contains 15 residues. V shed 5 bases, J shed 3 bases, and the junction held 4 bases outside the gene matches. Germline V gene lookup returns CDR1 SNHLY and CDR2 FYNNEI. Four PCR rounds used nested alpha and beta constant region primers plus the SP2 primer. TCRdb itself ran the 5' RACE reads through MiXCR, one entry per CDR3 protein. The data contain some 60,000 distinct CDR3 sequences, more than 7.5% of them singletons. The library had UMIs added by 3' ligation of an oligonucleotide to TCR cDNA. The chain joins TRBV2 to TRBJ1-4; 9 nucleotides line up with TRBD1. This TCR derives from a female donor in good health. The CDR3 region has the DNA TGTGCCAGCAGTCCCAACAGGGGGCCTAATGAAAAACTGTTTTTT. Its translation is CASSPNRGPNEKLFF.